Listed below are T cell receptor delta chains from one sample, sequenced in a study of gammadelta T cells in human blood. TCRdb fed the RT-PCR reads into CATT to redo clone calling. Among 850 to 950 delta-chain clones listed, 15% to 20% were seen once. The sequenced material came from Vgamma9Vdelta2 gamma-delta T cells from fetal blood. These receptors all come from a human fetus. The CDR3 runs from the conserved cysteine through the conserved F or W. D genes are given only for firm matches. Some rows mark clone size as missing; the rest say once, few, many or name a class of expanded clone.

D gene | J gene | V gene | clone size | CDR3 protein | CDR3 DNA
TRDD3 | TRDJ3 | TRDV2 | medium-sized | CACDTWGYWDTRQMFF | TGTGCCTGTGACACCTGGGGATACTGGGACACCCGACAGATGTTTTTC
TRDD3 | TRDJ3 | TRDV2 | large | CACDLLGDLSSWDTRQMFF | TGTGCCTGTGACTTACTGGGGGATTTGAGCTCCTGGGACACCCGACAGATGTTTTTC
TRDD3 | TRDJ3 | TRDV2 | large | CACDRLGDTDNWDTRQMFF | TGTGCCTGTGACAGACTGGGGGATACGGACAACTGGGACACCCGACAGATGTTTTTC
TRDD3 | TRDJ3 | TRDV2 | few | CACDTVLGAVSWDTRQMIF | TGTGCCTGTGACACCGTACTGGGGGCCGTCTCCTGGGACACCCGACAGATGATTTTC
. | TRDJ1 | TRDV3 | . | CAFRNGDYTDKLIF | TGTGCCTTTCGTAATGGGGACTACACCGATAAACTCATCTTT
TRDD3 | TRDJ2 | TRDV2 | large | CACDTVGGALTAQLFF | TGTGCCTGTGACACCGTTGGGGGAGCTTTGACAGCACAACTCTTCTTT
TRDD3 | TRDJ3 | TRDV2 | medium-sized | CACDTVLGASWDTRQMFF | TGTGCCTGTGACACCGTGCTGGGGGCCTCCTGGGACACCCGACAGATGTTTTTC
TRDD3 | TRDJ3 | TRDV2 | medium-sized | CACDTVLGDNSSWDTRQMFF | TGTGCCTGTGACACCGTACTGGGGGATAACAGCTCCTGGGACACCCGACAGATGTTTTTC
TRDD3 | TRDJ1 | TRDV2 | large | CACLPGGYRGYTDKLIF | TGTGCCTGTCTCCCTGGGGGATACAGGGGGTACACCGATAAACTCATCTTT
TRDD3 | TRDJ3 | TRDV2 | large | CACDKLGDTLGSSWDTRQMFF | TGTGCCTGTGACAAACTGGGGGATACGCTCGGTAGCTCCTGGGACACCCGACAGATGTTTTTC
TRDD3 | TRDJ3 | TRDV2 | large | CACDTGDTSSWDTRQMFF | TGTGCCTGTGACACGGGGGATACGAGCTCCTGGGACACCCGACAGATGTTTTTC
TRDD3 | TRDJ3 | TRDV2 | . | CACDVLGDTRDTRQMFF | TGTGCCTGTGACGTACTGGGGGATACGAGGGACACCCGACAGATGTTTTTC
. | TRDJ3 | TRDV2 | large | CACDPLPGASWDTRQMFF | TGTGCCTGTGACCCCCTGCCGGGGGCCTCCTGGGACACCCGACAGATGTTTTTC
TRDD3 | TRDJ3 | TRDV2 | large | CACDFTGGYSWDTRQMFF | TGTGCCTGTGACTTTACTGGGGGATACTCCTGGGACACCCGACAGATGTTTTTC
TRDD3 | TRDJ3 | TRDV2 | few | CACDSLGDTRSWDARQLFF | TGTGCCTGTGATTCACTGGGGGATACGCGTTCCTGGGACGCCCGACAGCTGTTTTTC
TRDD3 | TRDJ2 | TRDV2 | large | CACDTWGITAQLFF | TGTGCCTGTGACACCTGGGGGATAACAGCACAACTCTTCTTT
TRDD3 | TRDJ3 | TRDV2 | large | CACDTPGDMGPHSWDTRQMFF | TGTGCCTGTGACACTCCGGGGGATATGGGCCCCCATTCCTGGGACACCCGACAGATGTTTTTC
TRDD3 | TRDJ3 | TRDV2 | large | CACDNVLGDTSSWDTRQMFF | TGTGCCTGTGACAACGTACTGGGGGATACGAGCTCCTGGGACACCCGACAGATGTTTTTC
TRDD3 | TRDJ3 | TRDV2 | large | CACDTDGWGIRDRDTRQMFF | TGTGCCTGTGACACCGACGGGTGGGGGATACGCGACCGGGACACCCGACAGATGTTTTTC
TRDD3 | TRDJ3 | TRDV2 | large | CACDTAYWGIRPWDTRQMFF | TGTGCCTGTGACACCGCCTACTGGGGGATACGCCCCTGGGACACCCGACAGATGTTTTTC
TRDD3 | TRDJ3 | TRDV2 | medium-sized | CACDKVLGDTRSWDTRQMFF | TGTGCCTGTGACAAAGTACTGGGGGATACGCGCTCCTGGGACACCCGACAGATGTTTTTC
TRDD3 | TRDJ3 | TRDV2 | medium-sized | CACDWTPGDTASWDTRQMFF | TGTGCCTGTGACTGGACCCCGGGGGATACGGCCTCCTGGGACACCCGACAGATGTTTTTC
. | TRDJ3 | TRDV2 | large | CACDPLSSWDTRQMFF | TGTGCCTGTGACCCACTGAGCTCCTGGGACACCCGACAGATGTTTTTC
TRDD3 | TRDJ2 | TRDV2 | large | CACDTVAGGFRRIGTAQLFF | TGTGCCTGTGACACCGTGGCTGGGGGATTCCGACGGATCGGGACAGCACAACTCTTCTTT
TRDD3 | TRDJ3 | TRDV2 | large | CACDTVRGILSWDTRQMFF | TGTGCCTGTGACACAGTCCGGGGGATACTCTCCTGGGACACCCGACAGATGTTTTTC
TRDD3 | TRDJ3 | TRDV2 | large | CACDTGGYSRSWDTRQMFF | TGTGCCTGTGACACTGGGGGATACTCGCGCTCCTGGGACACCCGACAGATGTTTTTC
TRDD3 | TRDJ3 | TRDV2 | medium-sized | CACDTLGASSWDTRQMFF | TGTGCCTGTGACACTCTGGGGGCTAGCTCCTGGGACACCCGACAGATGTTTTTC
TRDD3 | TRDJ1 | TRDV2 | large | CACDTLQYWGIRDKLIF | TGTGCCTGTGACACCCTACAGTACTGGGGGATACGCGATAAACTCATCTTT
TRDD3 | TRDJ1 | TRDV2 | medium-sized | CACENLPLVLGDIGKLIF | TGTGCCTGTGAGAATCTTCCCCTCGTACTGGGGGATATCGGTAAACTCATCTTT
TRDD3 | TRDJ3 | TRDV2 | large | CACDGLGDSSWDTRQMFF | TGTGCCTGTGACGGACTGGGGGATAGCTCCTGGGACACCCGACAGATGTTTTTC
TRDD3 | TRDJ3 | TRDV2 | medium-sized | CACDRAGGYSWDTRQMFF | TGTGCCTGTGACAGAGCTGGGGGATACTCCTGGGACACCCGACAGATGTTTTTC
TRDD3 | TRDJ2 | TRDV2 | large | CACDTLGDTLTAQLFF | TGTGCCTGTGACACACTGGGGGATACTTTGACAGCACAACTCTTCTTT
TRDD3 | TRDJ3 | TRDV2 | large | CACDHSGGPSSWDTRQMFF | TGTGCCTGTGACCACTCTGGGGGGCCTAGCTCCTGGGACACCCGACAGATGTTTTTC
. | TRDJ3 | TRDV2 | medium-sized | CACDTVGFKTWDTRQMFF | TGTGCCTGTGACACCGTCGGTTTCAAGACCTGGGACACCCGACAGATGTTTTTC
TRDD3 | TRDJ3 | TRDV2 | medium-sized | CACDTILLGDTQSSWDTRQMFF | TGTGCCTGTGACACCATTTTACTGGGGGATACACAGAGCTCCTGGGACACCCGACAGATGTTTTTC